This TCR beta chain was found in a study of blood T cell repertoires in COVID-19. Study summary: PBMCs, B-cell-depleted T cells, or T cells provided the cDNA or gDNA that made up the material.

As originally analysed: The authors estimated nucleated cell counts from reference gene primer amplification. Sequencing was performed with immunoSEQ multiplex PCR; in TCRdb, only in-frame clones are kept and a portion is missing. V and J calls and clone size are given by that table; D and trimming were obtained from the DNA. The data show fewer than 500,000 clones, 75% to 90% seen once. Trimming pared 1 base from V and 4 bases from J, leaving 10 bases between. The CDR3 sequence is 15 residues long. Germline CDR1 MGHRA, CDR2 YSYEKL. The gene calls are TRBV4-1 and TRBJ2-2; no reliable D call. The receptor comes from a woman aged 25 to 45 with active or convalescent COVID-19. The material sequenced was peripheral blood. The CDR3, as DNA: TGCGCCAGCAGCCAAGGATGGCAGGTCACCGGGGAGCTGTTTTTT. It yields the protein CASSQGWQVTGELFF.